This T cell receptor beta chain came from a study of blood T cell repertoires in COVID-19. For the study at large: Both acute and convalescent COVID-19 samples were obtained from the United States, Italy and Spain.

This clone was detected only once. Enrolled through a virtual design, the participants were between roughly 18 and 89 years of age and came from some 25 US areas. Up to 2 weeks before entering the study, exposed participants had met a COVID-19 case. The data were produced by immunoSEQ multiplex PCR, yet TCRdb's version contains in-frame clones alone and is incomplete. In the table there are about 200,000 clones, about four fifths of which are singletons. Sample: PBMCs or T cells enriched from blood (not recorded which). This clonotype was sampled from a woman under 40 who had been exposed to COVID-19.

The CDR3 bases are TGTGCCAGCAGTGAAATCCAGGGCTCGAACACTGAAGCTTTCTTT. Translated: CASSEIQGSNTEAFF. This chain connects TRBV2 to TRBJ1-1, with D possibly TRBD1 on 5 matching bases. This CDR3 spans 15 amino acids. The V and J ends lost 2 bases and 1 base respectively, with 11 bases between them. The germline CDR1 and CDR2 sequences are SNHLY and FYNNEI.